The source of this TCR beta chain is a study of cytomegalovirus exposure and HLA in healthy donors. Donors consisted of healthy bone marrow donors. The PCR ran on 60 Vbeta and 13 Jbeta primers. Method: immunoSEQ multiplex PCR; TCRdb's copy keeps in-frame clones and lacks some. The repertoire consists of 200,000 to 300,000 clones, with around 80% occurring once and the leading ten covering about 0.45%. Deletions cut 1 base from V and 1 base from J, with 7 bases between. The CDR3 is 14 amino acids. Germline V gene sequence: CDR1 MGHRA, CDR2 YSYEKL. Findings and caveats of the study: Equally common other TCR beta chains were less clonally expanded than HLA-associated ones, a later analysis found. There were several of the most significant clusters that appeared linked to common viral pathogens in a later analysis.

This clone was counted between two and nine times. The antigen is undetermined. This receptor was identified in a boy aged 10-17 years in good health and CMV-seronegative. The chain carries TRBV4-1 and TRBJ1-1; D remains ambiguous. Sequenced: PBMCs. CDR3 coding DNA: TGCGCCAGCAGCCAAGTTCTAACGAACACTGAAGCTTTCTTT. Translated, it gives CASSQVLTNTEAFF.